Here is one T cell receptor beta chain with its context. What it recognizes is unknown. This specimen comes from a study of OX40 agonist ivuxolimab in advanced cancers. TCRdb's table, derived via immunoSEQ multiplex PCR, lists solely in-frame clones and lacks some. The sample yields roughly 60,000 clones, around 83% seen once. Trimming removed 0 bases at V and 2 bases at J, with 11 bases between. Germline CDR1 SGDLS, CDR2 YYNGEE. The CDR3 has 15 residues. Study-level results: In the 0.1-3.0 mg/kg groups, partial responders showed among the lowest expansion. Relative to CD4+, CD8+ T cells held more expanded clones on average. Clonal expansion was seen in CD4+ and CD8+ blood T cells by week 6 at 0.1 to 3.0 mg/kg.

The J gene is TRBJ2-5, the V gene TRBV9, with D possibly matching TRBD2 (7 bases). This clonotype was sampled from an adult with an advanced solid tumor such as melanoma, head and neck, liver or kidney cancer. The sequenced sample was CD4+ or CD8+ T cells sorted from blood, obtained in a trial of the OX40 agonist ivuxolimab. CDR3 sequence: CASSVGAGAQETQYF. CDR3 sequence (DNA): TGTGCCAGCAGCGTAGGGGCGGGGGCACAAGAGACCCAGTACTTC.